This TCR beta chain was identified in a study of blood T cell repertoires in COVID-19 (TCRdb year 2020). In terms of the full investigation: Collaborator samples came from the United States, Italy and Spain and covered acute and convalescent phases of COVID-19. A freely available public database, intended as a resource for researchers studying the immune response to SARS-CoV-2, is where the repertoires were released. The prospective study material was composed of cDNA or gDNA derived from T cells, B-cell-depleted T cells, or PBMCs. Nearly every sample came with metadata listing a de-identified subject ID, COVID-19 status, age in years and sex. The samples were drawn from two sources: the first 160 participants of the ongoing ImmuneRACE study, and some 1,300 subjects contributed by 6 global collaborators. Subjects who had been exposed to COVID-19, were actively infected with it, or had recovered from it provided the deeply sampled blood TCRbeta repertoires that made up the dataset. HLA class I and class II types, where available, came from metadata supplied by the sample provider rather than from assay-based typing. Study-wide conclusions, independent of this receptor: How much clinical and demographic metadata was included differed by source and by participant, and the metadata was provided uncurated.

The germline V gene sets CDR1 to SGHTS and CDR2 to YDEGEE. The CDR3, from cysteine to phenylalanine, totals 16 residues. The read is trimmed to its CDR3 DNA, 48 bases read in frame from base 1. The germline V and J ends show losses of 1 base and 1 base respectively, and no gene match explains 5 bases of the junction. Whole blood was collected in K2EDTA tubes by collaborating institutions according to the institutions' own protocols. For TCRbeta analysis, collaborators shipped samples as frozen whole blood, isolated PBMCs, or DNA extracted from either of those sample types. TCRbeta CDR3 regions were amplified from genomic DNA by means of the immunoSEQ Assay, a bias-controlled multiplex PCR. The study's own analysis went as follows. Nucleated cell counts per sample were estimated from amplification of reference gene primers within the assay. Sequence reads were collapsed and filtered to measure the absolute abundance of every unique TCRbeta CDR3 rearrangement. For each sample, productive Simpson clonality was calculated as the square root of Simpson's diversity index over productive rearrangements. TCRdb holds this immuneACCESS table with in-frame rearrangements only. Some clones are missing; in checked studies, unresolved V genes explain under half, and the rest has no known cause. The DNA was the basis for D and trimming; V, J and clone size are from that table. Within this sample are approximately 230,000 clones, with about 85% of them counted one time only. Clones ranked in the top ten supply 3% to 3.5% of the sample.

Comment on this clone: Its antigen remains unidentified. No clone much larger than this one lies a single base away; base qualities are absent.

The sequenced sample consisted of peripheral blood. The sequence derives from a man aged 18 to 35 with active or convalescent COVID-19. The chain is made from TRBV5-8 and TRBJ2-5; TRBD2 lines up with 9 middle nucleotides. This receptor has the CDR3 CASSLWASGIQETQYF. Here is the DNA: TGTGCCAGCAGCTTGTGGGCTAGCGGGATCCAAGAGACCCAGTACTTC.